The 30 T cell receptor beta chains listed next were all sequenced from one sample in a study of T cell responses to AZD1222 COVID-19 vaccine. TCRdb's copy holds only in-frame clones and misses some; the assay was immunoSEQ multiplex PCR. The sample yields roughly 120,000 clones, about 86% seen once. The material was peripheral blood, obtained 28 days after the second AZD1222 dose. These receptors originate from an adult who received the AZD1222 COVID-19 vaccine.

The chain links TRBV27 to TRBJ2-3; 10 bases line up with TRBD2. V trimming: 5 bases; J trimming: 7 bases; junction bases outside the gene matches: 15. The CDR3 covers 17 residues. Germline CDR1 MNHEY, CDR2 SMNVEV (reference sequence). The CDR3 is CASSTKVGLAPGHTQYF. CDR3 coding DNA: TGTGCCAGCAGTACTAAAGTGGGACTAGCGCCTGGGCATACGCAGTATTTT.

The V call is TRBV11-3, the J call TRBJ2-3; 8 positions agree with TRBD2. The germline V gene has CDR1 SGHNT and CDR2 YENEEA. Unmatched junction bases numbered 15, after V lost 2 bases and J lost 5 bases. The CDR3 totals 18 residues. CDR3 sequence reads: CASSLWEGFSGIGDTQYF. CDR3 DNA: TGTGCCAGCAGCTTATGGGAAGGGTTTAGCGGGATCGGAGATACGCAGTATTTT.

V and J are TRBV12-2 and TRBJ2-5; the table's D call of TRBD1 was not tested on the DNA. TRBV12-2 is a listed pseudogene. The CDR3 totals 14 residues. The CDR3 reads CASRLRAGRETQYF. The CDR3 DNA follows: TGTGCAAGTCGCTTACGAGCAGGGCGGGAGACCCAGTACTTC.

V usage is TRBV5-1 and J usage is TRBJ1-1, with no clear D. Germline values: CDR1 SGHRS, CDR2 YFSETQ. With 0 bases removed from V and 4 bases from J, the gap between germline ends came to 10 bases. This CDR3 is built from 14 residues. The CDR3 coding sequence is TGCGCCAGCAGCTTGGATCCCCGGGGCACTGAAGCTTTCTTT. Translated: CASSLDPRGTEAFF.

This clone was counted a few times. The genes are TRBV25-1 and TRBJ1-5; D is unclear. Germline CDR1 is MGHDK and CDR2 is SYGVNS. The CDR3 contains 14 residues. The V gene lost 1 base and the J gene lost 7 bases, with 11 bases spanning the gap. The CDR3 DNA follows: TGTGCCAGCAGTGAATGGGCTGGGGAGCAGCCCCAGCATTTT. Its protein product is CASSEWAGEQPQHF.

The chain employs TRBV5-1 and TRBJ2-3; 10 bases are a match to TRBD2. The CDR3 has 15 amino acids. CDR1 and CDR2 (germline): SGHRS, YFSETQ. Germline trimming cut 4 bases from V and 6 bases from J; bases unmatched to any gene: 8. DNA of the CDR3: TGCGCCAGCAGCGCATGGACTAGCGGCCCTGATACGCAGTATTTT. This sequence encodes CASSAWTSGPDTQYF.

This clone was seen only a few times. V and J are TRBV6-5 and TRBJ1-3, with D possibly being TRBD1 (6 bases). V gave up 6 bases and J gave up 0 bases, with 12 bases separating them. The CDR3 runs 15 residues. CDR1 and CDR2 (germline): MNHEY, SVGAGI. Written as DNA, the CDR3 is TGTGCCAGCAGCCGGGACACCGGCTCTGGAAACACCATATATTTT. The encoded protein is CASSRDTGSGNTIYF.

The rearrangement links TRBV3-1 (or the pseudogene TRBV3-2) to TRBJ1-1; tentative D call: TRBD1 (5 bases). Germline values: CDR1 LGHDT, CDR2 YNNKEL (reference sequence). Trimming took 5 bases from V and 0 from J, leaving 13 bases between them. The CDR3 is 15 residues long. CDR3 residues: CASSARRVMNTEAFF. The CDR3 nucleotides read TGTGCCAGCAGCGCTCGCAGGGTCATGAACACTGAAGCTTTCTTT.

The CDR3 DNA reads as TGCGCCAGCAGCTTCGAAGGGGCCGCGAATGAAAAACTGTTTTTT. Translation: CASSFEGAANEKLFF. This sequence joins TRBV5-1 and TRBJ1-4; D is perhaps TRBD1 (5 bases). Germline lookup yields CDR1 SGHRS and CDR2 YFSETQ. V gave up 2 bases and J gave up 5 bases, with 13 bases separating them. CDR3 size: 15 residues.

In DNA form, the CDR3 reads TGTGCCAGCAGCTTAAGGCAGACCCAAGAGACCCAGTACTTC. It translates to CASSLRQTQETQYF. The rearrangement uses TRBV11-1 and TRBJ2-5; D unclear. This CDR3 comprises 14 residues. The V gene's germline CDR1 is SGHAT and CDR2 FQDESV (reference sequence). Trimming took 2 bases from V and 1 from J, leaving 8 bases between them.

This clone is medium-sized (0.01 to 0.1%) by share. The chain uses TRBV5-6 and TRBJ1-1, with D possibly TRBD1 on 5 matching bases. Germline V CDR1 and CDR2: SGHDT, YYEEEE. V was clipped by 7 bases and J by 6 bases, with 25 bases between them. CDR3 length: 16 amino acids. CDR3 sequence: CASRKIRAGLGAEAFF. The CDR3, as DNA: TGTGCCAGCCGCAAAATTAGGGCTGGGTTGGGGGCTGAAGCTTTCTTT.

This clone was seen just once. The chain links TRBV15 to TRBJ2-4; the D gene is possibly TRBD2 (5 bases). Germline assignment: CDR1 LNHNV and CDR2 YYDKDF (reference sequence). Trimming took 1 base from V and 0 from J, leaving 10 bases between them. This CDR3 region has 16 residues. The CDR3 is CATSRGTGLAKNIQYF. CDR3 in DNA: TGTGCCACCAGCAGAGGGACGGGGTTAGCCAAAAACATTCAGTACTTC.

V is TRBV3-1 (or the pseudogene TRBV3-2) and J is TRBJ2-2; D is unclear. The CDR3 covers 11 residues. Germline lookup yields CDR1 LGHDT and CDR2 YNNKEL (reference sequence). Trimming cost V 8 bases and J 7 bases, with 8 bases left between them. The CDR3 spells CASADHGELFF. CDR3 DNA: TGTGCCAGCGCTGATCACGGGGAGCTGTTTTTT.

This clone was seen ten or more times. The V call is TRBV27, the J call TRBJ2-7; 11 positions match TRBD1. The ends lost 5 bases at V and 7 bases at J; junction bases unmatched: 13. Germline V gene data show CDR1 as MNHEY and CDR2 as SMNVEV (reference sequence). The CDR3 totals 16 residues. CDR3 amino acids: CASSRAGTGGRQEQYF. CDR3 DNA sequence: TGTGCCAGCAGTCGCGCCGGGACAGGGGGACGTCAGGAGCAGTACTTC.

The chain uses TRBV19 and TRBJ2-1; 10 bases line up with TRBD2. The CDR3 has 13 amino acids. Germline CDR1 is LNHDA and CDR2 is SQIVND (reference sequence). V lost 3 bases to trimming and J lost 9 bases; unmatched junction nucleotides: 2. The CDR3 region is CASSMLAGAEQFF. The CDR3 DNA reads as TGTGCCAGTAGTATGCTAGCGGGGGCTGAGCAGTTCTTC. Full variable domain (rest looked up from reference TRBV19 and TRBJ2-1): DGGITQSPKYLFRKEGQNVTLSCEQNLNHDAMYWYRQDPGQGLRLIYYSQIVNDFQKGDIAEGYSVSREKKESFPLTVTSAQKNPTAFYLCASSMLAGAEQFFGPGTRLTVL.

V usage is TRBV19 and J usage is TRBJ2-7; TRBD1 or TRBD2 may be the D gene (5 bases each). Germline assignment: CDR1 LNHDA and CDR2 SQIVND (reference sequence). The V gene lost 5 bases and the J gene lost 0 bases, with 14 bases spanning the gap. This CDR3 is built from 15 residues. CDR3 sequence: CASSPRAGSSYEQYF. The DNA for the CDR3 is TGTGCCAGTAGTCCCCGAGCAGGGAGCTCCTACGAGCAGTACTTC.

CDR3 loop: CASSDRLHGYTF. The DNA of the CDR3 is TGTGCCAGCAGTGACCGCCTGCATGGCTACACCTTC. This chain connects TRBV2 to TRBJ1-2; D remains unclear. This CDR3 spans 12 amino acids. V was trimmed by 3 bases and J by 6 bases, leaving 8 bases between them. The germline V gene has CDR1 SNHLY and CDR2 FYNNEI.

This clone has just a few counts. The chain employs TRBV28 and TRBJ2-4; 8 bases fit TRBD2. Germline V gives CDR1 MDHEN, CDR2 SYDVKM. The CDR3 has 14 amino acids. With 3 bases clipped from V and 6 bases from J, the junction kept 4 bases outside the gene matches. Written as DNA, the CDR3 is TGTGCCAGCAGTTTCGGGGGGGATACAAACATTCAGTACTTC. Translation: CASSFGGDTNIQYF.

The chain carries TRBV13 and TRBJ1-6, with a weak D call TRBD1 (6 bases). Per germline, CDR1 PRHDT and CDR2 FYEKMQ (reference sequence). Trimming stripped 2 bases from V and 7 bases from J, with 12 bases between. This CDR3 region has 15 residues. The CDR3 bases are TGTGCCAGCAGCTTACAGGGGCCTAGGAATTCACCCCTCCACTTT. Residues: CASSLQGPRNSPLHF.

The chain has TRBV10-3 and TRBJ2-7; D may be TRBD1 or TRBD2 (5 bases each). The CDR3 totals 15 residues. Germline CDR1 reads ENHRY; CDR2 reads SYGVKD. Trimming cost V 2 bases and J 0 bases, with 11 bases left between them. The chain's CDR3 is CAISEGGGLSYEQYF. The DNA of the CDR3 is TGTGCCATCAGTGAGGGTGGGGGTCTCTCCTACGAGCAGTACTTC.

The rearrangement links TRBV7-9 to TRBJ1-2; D is ambiguous. CDR3 length: 13 amino acids. V was cut by 5 bases and J by 8 bases, with 15 bases left in between. Germline loops: CDR1 SEHNR, CDR2 FQNEAQ (reference sequence). The DNA for the CDR3 is TGTGCCAGCAGCCCAATAGGAGAAGGCGGCTACACCTTC. Translated, it gives CASSPIGEGGYTF.

The V gene is TRBV9, the J gene TRBJ1-2, with D possibly matching TRBD1 (6 bases). The CDR3 has 16 amino acids. Germline V lookup: CDR1 SGDLS, CDR2 YYNGEE. V gave up 4 bases and J gave up 4 bases, with 20 bases separating them. As DNA, the CDR3 is TGTGCCAGCAGCCCCCCCAGGGGCGATCGTCTCTATGGCTACACCTTC. Its translation is CASSPPRGDRLYGYTF.

The J gene is TRBJ1-5, the V gene TRBV12-5, with D perhaps matching TRBD1 (5 bases). CDR1 is LGHNT and CDR2 is FRNRAP in the germline V gene. The CDR3 is 15 residues long. The V gene lost 1 base and the J gene lost 0 bases, with 7 bases spanning the gap. The CDR3 DNA sequence: TGTGCTAGTGGTTTGGCAGGGTATAGCAATCAGCCCCAGCATTTT. Its translation: CASGLAGYSNQPQHF. Full variable domain (rest looked up from reference TRBV12-5 and TRBJ1-5): DARVTQTPRHKVTEMGQEVTMRCQPILGHNTVFWYRQTMMQGLELLAYFRNRAPLDDSGMPKDRFSAEMPDATLATLKIQPSEPRDSAVYFCASGLAGYSNQPQHFGDGTRLSIL.

This sequence joins TRBV29-1 and TRBJ1-2, with D hard to call. The ends were cut back, 3 bases at V and 12 bases at J, with 11 bases in the middle. CDR3 length equals 10 residues. CDR1 SQVTM and CDR2 ANQGSEA come from the germline V gene. The CDR3 DNA is TGCAGCGTTGAGAGCGGGGTCGACACCTTC. It yields the protein CSVESGVDTF.

The chain links TRBV19 to TRBJ2-7, with D perhaps assigned TRBD1 or TRBD2 (6 bases each). V lost 5 bases, J lost 0 bases, and 14 bases lay in between. This CDR3 contains 15 residues. In germline, CDR1 is LNHDA, CDR2 SQIVND (reference sequence). CDR3 residues: CASSARGLPSYEQYF. The CDR3 nucleotides are TGTGCCAGTAGTGCCCGGGGGCTACCCTCCTACGAGCAGTACTTC.

This chain joins TRBV3-1 (or the pseudogene TRBV3-2) and TRBJ2-7, with TRBD1 matching 12 bases. Germline loops: CDR1 LGHDT, CDR2 YNNKEL (reference sequence). The V and J ends lost 4 bases and 6 bases, in that order; junction bases with no gene match: 4. The CDR3 has 14 amino acids. The CDR3 nucleotides are TGTGCCAGCAGCCCGGGACAGGGGGCTAGCGAGCAGTACTTC. It specifies CASSPGQGASEQYF.

This clone showed up just a few times. The chain has TRBV6-6 and TRBJ1-2, with 7 bases aligning to TRBD1. The germline CDR1 and CDR2 sequences are MNHNY and SVGAGI (reference sequence). V was clipped by 4 bases and J by 4 bases; unmatched bases: 12. The CDR3 length is 16 residues. The CDR3 sequence is CASSSLTGFPSYGYTF. CDR3 coding DNA: TGTGCCAGCAGTTCCCTGACAGGGTTCCCCTCCTATGGCTACACCTTC.

CDR3 in DNA: TGTGCCAGCAAGCCTACGACGGGACGATATAGCAATCAGCCCCAGCATTTT. It specifies CASKPTTGRYSNQPQHF. The rearrangement joins TRBV27 to TRBJ1-5; TRBD1 is a possible D gene (5 bases). Between the trimmed V and J ends, which lost 7 bases and 0 bases, there was a span of 19 bases. Germline V CDR1 and CDR2: MNHEY, SMNVEV (reference sequence). The CDR3 extends over 17 amino acids.

The gene calls are TRBV7-9 and TRBJ1-2; D gene ambiguous. Trimming left V 5 bases short and J 13 bases short, with 5 bases between. In germline, CDR1 is SEHNR, CDR2 FQNEAQ (reference sequence). This CDR3 is 8 amino acids long. The DNA for the CDR3 is TGTGCCAGCAGCCCCCGCACCTTC. This sequence encodes CASSPRTF.

The J gene is TRBJ1-6, the V gene TRBV9; tentative D call: TRBD1 (5 bases). Trimming stripped 0 bases from V and 6 bases from J, with 13 bases between. CDR1 is SGDLS and CDR2 is YYNGEE in the germline V gene. The CDR3 covers 16 residues. CDR3 sequence: CASSVGEGTPNSPLHF. As DNA, the CDR3 is TGTGCCAGCAGCGTAGGGGAGGGGACCCCTAATTCACCCCTCCACTTT.